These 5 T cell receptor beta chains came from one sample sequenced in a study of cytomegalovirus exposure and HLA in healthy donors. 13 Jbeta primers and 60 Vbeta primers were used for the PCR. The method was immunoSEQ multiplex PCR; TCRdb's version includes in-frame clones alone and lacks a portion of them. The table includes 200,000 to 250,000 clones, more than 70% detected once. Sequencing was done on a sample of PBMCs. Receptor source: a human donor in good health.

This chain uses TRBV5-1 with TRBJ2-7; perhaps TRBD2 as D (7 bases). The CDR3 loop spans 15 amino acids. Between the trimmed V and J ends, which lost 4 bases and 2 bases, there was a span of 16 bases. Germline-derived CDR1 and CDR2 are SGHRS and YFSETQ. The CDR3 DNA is TGCGCCAGCAGCCCGGGACACGGGGGGACCTACGAGCAGTACTTC. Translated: CASSPGHGGTYEQYF.

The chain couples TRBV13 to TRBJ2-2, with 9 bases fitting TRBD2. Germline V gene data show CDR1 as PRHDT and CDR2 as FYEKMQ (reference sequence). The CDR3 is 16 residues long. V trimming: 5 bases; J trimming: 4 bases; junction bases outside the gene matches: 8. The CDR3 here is CASSPGTSTGTGELFF. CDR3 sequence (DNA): TGTGCCAGCAGCCCAGGGACTAGCACAGGCACCGGGGAGCTGTTTTTT.

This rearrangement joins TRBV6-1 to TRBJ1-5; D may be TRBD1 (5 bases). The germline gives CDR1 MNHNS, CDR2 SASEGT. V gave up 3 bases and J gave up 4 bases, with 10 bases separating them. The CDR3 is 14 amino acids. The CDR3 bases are TGTGCCAGCAGTGATTGGGGACTTAATCAGCCCCAGCATTTT. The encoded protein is CASSDWGLNQPQHF.

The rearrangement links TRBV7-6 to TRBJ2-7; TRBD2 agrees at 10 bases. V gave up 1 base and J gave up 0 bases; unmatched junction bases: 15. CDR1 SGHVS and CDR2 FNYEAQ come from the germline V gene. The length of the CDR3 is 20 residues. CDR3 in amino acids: CASSLELVGLAYQSSYEQYF. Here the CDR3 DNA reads TGTGCCAGCAGCTTAGAATTGGTGGGACTAGCGTACCAAAGCTCCTACGAGCAGTACTTC. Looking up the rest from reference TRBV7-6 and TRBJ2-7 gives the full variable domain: GAGVSQSPRYKVTKRGQDVALRCDPISGHVSLYWYRQALGQGPEFLTYFNYEAQQDKSGLPNDRFSAERPEGSISTLTIQRTEQRDSAMYRCASSLELVGLAYQSSYEQYFGPGTRLTVT.

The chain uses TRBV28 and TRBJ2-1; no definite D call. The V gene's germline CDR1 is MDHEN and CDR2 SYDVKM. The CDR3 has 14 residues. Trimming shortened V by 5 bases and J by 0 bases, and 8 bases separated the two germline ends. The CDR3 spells CASSPPGSYNEQFF. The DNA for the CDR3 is TGTGCCAGCAGTCCCCCGGGCTCCTACAATGAGCAGTTCTTC.